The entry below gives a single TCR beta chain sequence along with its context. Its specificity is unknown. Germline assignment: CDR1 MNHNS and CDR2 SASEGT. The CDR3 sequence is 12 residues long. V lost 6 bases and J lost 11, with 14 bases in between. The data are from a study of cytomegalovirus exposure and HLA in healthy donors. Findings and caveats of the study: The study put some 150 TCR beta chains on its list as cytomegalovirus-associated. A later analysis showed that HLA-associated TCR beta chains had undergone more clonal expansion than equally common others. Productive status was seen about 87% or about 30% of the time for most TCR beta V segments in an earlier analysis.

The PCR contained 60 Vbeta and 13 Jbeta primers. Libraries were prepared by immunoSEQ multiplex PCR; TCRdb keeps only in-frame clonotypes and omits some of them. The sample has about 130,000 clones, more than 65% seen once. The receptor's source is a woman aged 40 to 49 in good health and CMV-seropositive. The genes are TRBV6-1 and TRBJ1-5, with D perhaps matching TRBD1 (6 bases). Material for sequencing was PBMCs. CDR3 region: CASSETGRAQHF. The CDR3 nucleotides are TGTGCCAGCAGCGAAACAGGGAGAGCCCAGCATTTT.